The rows below give T cell receptor beta chains drawn from one sample of a study of T-cell reconstitution after alpha-beta-depleted transplantation in children. TCRdb fed the PCR reads into MiXCR, producing one record per CDR3 protein. This table holds approximately 350,000 distinct CDR3 sequences, around 15% found once. The material was PBMCs, mostly from graft donor cells, obtained 360 days after TCRalphabeta/CD19-depleted stem cell transplant. The source of these receptors is a male patient between 2 and 9 years old who had a stem cell transplant for acute lymphoblastic leukemia, so the T cells may come from the graft donor. CDR3s include the opening cysteine and the closing phenylalanine or tryptophan. The D gene is left open where the match is weak. The size entry is marked missing in some rows and otherwise reads once, few, many or a size class.

d_call j_call clone_size v_call cdr3_aa cdr3_nt
TRBD1 TRBJ2-2 . TRBV20-1 CSAQTGVGGELFF TGCAGTGCTCAAACAGGGGTTGGCGGGGAGCTGTTTTTT
. TRBJ2-3 few TRBV6-2/TRBV6-3 CASSYSRQTQYF TGTGCCAGCAGTTACTCGCGGCAGACGCAGTATTTT
. TRBJ2-1 . TRBV18 CASSHGTYNEQFF TGTGCCAGCTCACACGGGACTTACAATGAGCAGTTCTTC
. TRBJ2-7 few TRBV11-2 CASSWESYEQYF TGTGCCAGCAGCTGGGAGTCCTACGAGCAGTACTTC
. TRBJ2-2 . TRBV20-1 CSARVAGLGSGELFF TGCAGTGCTAGAGTAGCAGGGTTGGGGTCCGGGGAGCTGTTTTTT
TRBD2 TRBJ2-5 many TRBV3-1 CASSHSGQETQYF TGTGCCAGCAGCCATAGCGGGCAAGAGACCCAGTACTTC
. TRBJ1-2 few TRBV20-1 CSAIPLSNYGYTF TGCAGTGCTATTCCTCTCTCTAACTATGGCTACACCTTC
TRBD1 TRBJ1-2 . TRBV5-1 CASSLTTPQGGDGYTF TGCGCCAGCAGCCTGACGACGCCTCAGGGGGGGGATGGCTACACCTTC
TRBD2 TRBJ2-1 few TRBV18 CASSPLPSGWANEQFF TGTGCCAGCTCACCACTCCCTAGCGGGTGGGCCAATGAGCAGTTCTTC
TRBD1 TRBJ1-4 . TRBV28 CASHPRTGREKLFF TGTGCCAGCCATCCCAGGACAGGGAGGGAAAAACTGTTTTTT
TRBD2 TRBJ2-1 . TRBV20-1 CSARVASGYEQFF TGCAGTGCTAGAGTTGCTAGCGGGTATGAGCAGTTCTTC
TRBD1 TRBJ2-2 many TRBV5-1 CASSSQTGAGELFF TGCGCCAGCAGCTCGCAGACAGGGGCCGGGGAGCTGTTTTTT
TRBD1 TRBJ1-6 many TRBV28 CASSETGRAGSYNSPLHF TGTGCCAGCAGTGAGACAGGGAGGGCCGGCTCCTATAATTCACCCCTCCACTTT
. TRBJ2-2 . TRBV19 CASSTTGTTGELFF TGTGCCAGTAGTACTACCGGGACTACCGGGGAGCTGTTTTTT
. TRBJ2-1 many TRBV29-1 CSVEEALILYNEQFF TGCAGCGTTGAAGAGGCATTAATACTCTACAATGAGCAGTTCTTC